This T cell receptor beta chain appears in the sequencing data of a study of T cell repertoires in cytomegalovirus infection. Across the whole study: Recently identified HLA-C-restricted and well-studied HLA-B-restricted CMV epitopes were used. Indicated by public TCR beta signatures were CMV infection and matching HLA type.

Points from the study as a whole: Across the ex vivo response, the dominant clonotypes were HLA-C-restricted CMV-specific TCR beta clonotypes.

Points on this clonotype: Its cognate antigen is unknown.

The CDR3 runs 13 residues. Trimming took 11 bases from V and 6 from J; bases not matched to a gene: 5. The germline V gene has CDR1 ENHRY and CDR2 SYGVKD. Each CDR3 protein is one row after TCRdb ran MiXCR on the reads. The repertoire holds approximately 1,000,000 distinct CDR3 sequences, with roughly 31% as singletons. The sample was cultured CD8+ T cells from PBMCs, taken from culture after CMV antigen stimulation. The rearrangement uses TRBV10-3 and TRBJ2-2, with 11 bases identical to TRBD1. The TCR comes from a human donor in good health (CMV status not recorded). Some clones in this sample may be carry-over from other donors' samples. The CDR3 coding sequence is TGTGCCGTTCCGGGACAGGGGGCCGGGGAGCTGTTTTTT. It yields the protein CAVPGQGAGELFF.